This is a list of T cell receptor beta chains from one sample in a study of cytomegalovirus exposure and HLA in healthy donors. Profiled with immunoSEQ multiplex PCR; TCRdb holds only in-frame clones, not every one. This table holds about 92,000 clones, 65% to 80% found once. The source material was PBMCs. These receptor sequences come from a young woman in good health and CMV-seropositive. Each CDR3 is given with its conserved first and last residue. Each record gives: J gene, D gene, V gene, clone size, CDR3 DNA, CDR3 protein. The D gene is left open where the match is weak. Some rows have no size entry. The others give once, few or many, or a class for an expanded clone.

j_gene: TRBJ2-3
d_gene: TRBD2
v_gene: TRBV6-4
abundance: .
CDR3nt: TGTGCCAGCAGCGAGGCCCCAGCGGGGACCCCAGATACGCAGTATTTT
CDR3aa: CASSEAPAGTPDTQYF

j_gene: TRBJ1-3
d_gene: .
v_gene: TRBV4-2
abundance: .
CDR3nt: TGTGCCAGCAGCCAAGAGGTCAGGGAGGTGGCTGGAAACACCATATATTTT
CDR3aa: CASSQEVREVAGNTIYF

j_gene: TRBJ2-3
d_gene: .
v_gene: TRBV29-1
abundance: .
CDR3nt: TGCAGCGTTCCCAAAGCCACAGATACGCAGTATTTT
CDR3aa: CSVPKATDTQYF

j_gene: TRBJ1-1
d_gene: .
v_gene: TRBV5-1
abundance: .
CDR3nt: TGCGCCAGCCTAGAGGGCACTGAAGCTTTCTTT
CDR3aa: CASLEGTEAFF

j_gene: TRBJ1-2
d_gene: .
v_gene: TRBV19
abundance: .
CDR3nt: TGTGCCAGTAGTATCAAGCTGGGGAGAGATGGCTACACCTTC
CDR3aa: CASSIKLGRDGYTF

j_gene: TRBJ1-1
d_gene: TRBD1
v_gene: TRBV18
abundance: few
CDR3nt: TGTGCCAGCTCACCACGATCCGGGACAGGGGGAAACACTGAAGCTTTCTTT
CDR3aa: CASSPRSGTGGNTEAFF

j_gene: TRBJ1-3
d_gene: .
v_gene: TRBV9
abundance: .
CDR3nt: TGTGCCAGCAGCGGTTCTGTCTCTGGAAACACCATATATTTT
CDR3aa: CASSGSVSGNTIYF

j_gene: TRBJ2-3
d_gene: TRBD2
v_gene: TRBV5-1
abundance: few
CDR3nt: TGCGCCAGCAGCCCGGGGGGGGGCACAGATACGCAGTATTTT
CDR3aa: CASSPGGGTDTQYF

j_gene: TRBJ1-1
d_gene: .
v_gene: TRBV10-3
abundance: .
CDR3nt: TGTGCCACGGGCGGGAATTCGGACACTGAAGCTTTCTTT
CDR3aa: CATGGNSDTEAFF

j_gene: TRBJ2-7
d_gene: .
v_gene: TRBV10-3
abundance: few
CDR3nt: TGTGCCATCAGTGAGTCGGACAGCTCCTACGAGCAGTACTTC
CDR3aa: CAISESDSSYEQYF

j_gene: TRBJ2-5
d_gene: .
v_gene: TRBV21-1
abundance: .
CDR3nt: TGTGCCAGCAGCAAAGAGGGGACAGGGGGCACGGAGACCCAGTACTTC
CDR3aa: CASSKEGTGGTETQYF

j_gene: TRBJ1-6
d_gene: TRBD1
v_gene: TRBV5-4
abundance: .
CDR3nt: TGTGCCAGCAGCCGAACTACAGGGGTCTCGAATTCACCCCTCCACTTT
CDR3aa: CASSRTTGVSNSPLHF

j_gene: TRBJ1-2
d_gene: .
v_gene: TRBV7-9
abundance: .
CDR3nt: TGTGCCAGCATCAGGGGTACGGCTAACTATGGCTACACCTTC
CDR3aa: CASIRGTANYGYTF

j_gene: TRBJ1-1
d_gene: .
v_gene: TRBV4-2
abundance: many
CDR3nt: TGTGCCAGCAGCTTGGTGTGGAGGGGGGGAACTGAAGCTTTCTTT
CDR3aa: CASSLVWRGGTEAFF

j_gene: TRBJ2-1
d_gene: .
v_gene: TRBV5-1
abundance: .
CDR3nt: TGCGCCAGCAGCTCCCACGGCCTCCCGGGGAGCTCCTACAATGAGCAGTTCTTC
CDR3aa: CASSSHGLPGSSYNEQFF

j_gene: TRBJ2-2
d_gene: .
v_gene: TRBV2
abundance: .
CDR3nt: TGTGCCAGCAGGGGCCTATGGGTCGCCGGGGAGCTGTTTTTT
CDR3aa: CASRGLWVAGELFF

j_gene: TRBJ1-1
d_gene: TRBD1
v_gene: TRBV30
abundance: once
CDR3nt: TGTGCCTGGGCCGGGACAGAAGACGTAGCTTTCTTT
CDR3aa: CAWAGTEDVAFF

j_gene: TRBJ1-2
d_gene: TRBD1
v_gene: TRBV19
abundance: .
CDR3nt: TGTGCCAGTAGTACCCGTGCGGGACAGCCGGGGAGCTACACCTTC
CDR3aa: CASSTRAGQPGSYTF

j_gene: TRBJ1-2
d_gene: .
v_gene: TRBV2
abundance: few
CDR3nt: TGTGCCAGCAGTGAAGGGGGGGGGCAGGACTATGGCTACACCTTC
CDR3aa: CASSEGGGQDYGYTF

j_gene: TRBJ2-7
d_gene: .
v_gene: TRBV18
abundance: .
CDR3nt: TGTGCCAGCTCACCTATAGGTGTCGGTGTAGGGGACGAGCAGTACTTC
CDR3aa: CASSPIGVGVGDEQYF

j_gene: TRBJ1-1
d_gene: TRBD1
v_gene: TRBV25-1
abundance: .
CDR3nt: TGTGCCAGCAGCGTGACAGGGGTAATGAAAGCTTTCTTT
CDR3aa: CASSVTGVMKAFF

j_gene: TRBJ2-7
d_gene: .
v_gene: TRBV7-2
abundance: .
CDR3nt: TGTGCCAGCAGCTTGCAGGGGACTATCCACGAGCAGTACTTC
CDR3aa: CASSLQGTIHEQYF

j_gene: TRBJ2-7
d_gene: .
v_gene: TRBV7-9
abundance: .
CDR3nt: TGTGCCAGCAGCCAAGGGAGCGTCGAGCAGTACTTC
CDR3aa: CASSQGSVEQYF

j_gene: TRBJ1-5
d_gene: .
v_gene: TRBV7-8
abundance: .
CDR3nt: TGTGCCAGCAGCGGCAGAAATCAGCCCCAGCATTTT
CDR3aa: CASSGRNQPQHF

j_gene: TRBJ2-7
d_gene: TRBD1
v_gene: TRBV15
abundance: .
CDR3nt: TGTGCCACCAGCATCCAGGACAGGTTTCACTCCTACGAGCAGTACTTC
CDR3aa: CATSIQDRFHSYEQYF

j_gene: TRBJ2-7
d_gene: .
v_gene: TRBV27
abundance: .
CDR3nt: TGTGCCAGCAGTTTAAAGTGGACAGCCTACGAGCAGTACTTC
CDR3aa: CASSLKWTAYEQYF

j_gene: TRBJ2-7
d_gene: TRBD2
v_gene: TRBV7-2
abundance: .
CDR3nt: TGTGCCAGCAGCACCCCGGGAGGGTCCTACGAGCAGTACTTC
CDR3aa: CASSTPGGSYEQYF

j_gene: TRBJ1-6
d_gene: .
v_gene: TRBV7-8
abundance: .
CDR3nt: TGTGCCAGCAGCTTAGGGGGGCCGGGACAACCGTCACCCCTCCACTTT
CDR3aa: CASSLGGPGQPSPLHF

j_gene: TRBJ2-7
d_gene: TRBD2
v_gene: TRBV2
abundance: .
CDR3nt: TGTGCCAGCAGTAGGGAGGGCGTCGAGACCTACGAGCAGTACTTC
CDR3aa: CASSREGVETYEQYF

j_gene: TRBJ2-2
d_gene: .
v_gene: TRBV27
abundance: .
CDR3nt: TGTGCCAGCAGTTTAGTCCTCTTGGGGGAGCTGTTTTTT
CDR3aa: CASSLVLLGELFF

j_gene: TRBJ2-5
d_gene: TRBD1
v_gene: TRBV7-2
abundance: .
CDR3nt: TGTGCCAGCAGCGCCGGACAGGGGGGCGGGGAGACCCAGTACTTC
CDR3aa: CASSAGQGGGETQYF

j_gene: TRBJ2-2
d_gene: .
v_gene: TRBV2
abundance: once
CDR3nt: TGTGCCAGCAGCCGCGACAGAGGTAGAACCGGGGAGCTGTTTTTT
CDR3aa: CASSRDRGRTGELFF

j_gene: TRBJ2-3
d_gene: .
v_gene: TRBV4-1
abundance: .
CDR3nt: TGCGCCAGCAGCCAAGATCTTGTCGCAGATACGCAGTATTTT
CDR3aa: CASSQDLVADTQYF

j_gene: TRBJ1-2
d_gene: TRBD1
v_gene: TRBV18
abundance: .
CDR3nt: TGTGCCAGCTCACTACGGACAGGAGTCTATGGCTACACCTTC
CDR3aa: CASSLRTGVYGYTF

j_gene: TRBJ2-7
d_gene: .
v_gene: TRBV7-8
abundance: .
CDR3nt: TGTGCCAGCAGCTTAGCGGTGGAGAACTACGAGCAGTACTTC
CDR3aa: CASSLAVENYEQYF

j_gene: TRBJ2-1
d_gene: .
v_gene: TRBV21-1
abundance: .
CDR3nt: TGTGCCAGCAGCAAATCCCTACGCCTAGCGGGAGGGCCGTCCTACAATGAGCAGTTCTTC
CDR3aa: CASSKSLRLAGGPSYNEQFF

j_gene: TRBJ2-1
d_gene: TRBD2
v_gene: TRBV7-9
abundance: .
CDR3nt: TGTGCCAGCAGTCGTAGCGGGTCTTTGGGGGATGAGCAGTTCTTC
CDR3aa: CASSRSGSLGDEQFF

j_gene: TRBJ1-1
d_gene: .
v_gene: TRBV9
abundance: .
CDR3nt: TGTGCCAGCAGCGTAGCTCATCAGGGACTAAACACTGAAGCTTTCTTT
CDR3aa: CASSVAHQGLNTEAFF

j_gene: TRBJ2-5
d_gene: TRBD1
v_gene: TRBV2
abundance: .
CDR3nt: TGTGCCAGCAGTGGGAGACAGGGGGTGGTGGAGACCCAGTACTTC
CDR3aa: CASSGRQGVVETQYF

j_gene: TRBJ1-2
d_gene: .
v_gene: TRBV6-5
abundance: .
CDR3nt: TGTGCCAGCAAAAACGGTCGGCAGGCCTATGGCTACACCTTC
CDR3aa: CASKNGRQAYGYTF

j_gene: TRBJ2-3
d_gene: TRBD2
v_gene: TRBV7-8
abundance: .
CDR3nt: TGTGCCAGCAGCCGGACTAGCGGGAGAACAGATACGCAGTATTTT
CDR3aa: CASSRTSGRTDTQYF

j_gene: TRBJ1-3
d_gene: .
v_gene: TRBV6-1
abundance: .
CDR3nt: TGTGCCAGCAGTGCCACTAAGGCTGGAAACACCATATATTTT
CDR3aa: CASSATKAGNTIYF

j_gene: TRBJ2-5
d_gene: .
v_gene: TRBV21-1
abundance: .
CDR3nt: TGTGCCGGTTCTACTAGGACGAGGGGGGGCCAGCAAGAGACCCAGTACTTC
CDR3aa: CAGSTRTRGGQQETQYF

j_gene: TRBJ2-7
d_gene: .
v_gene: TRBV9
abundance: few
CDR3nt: TGTGCCAGCAGCGTCCAAGGGGGTGAGCAGTACTTC
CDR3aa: CASSVQGGEQYF

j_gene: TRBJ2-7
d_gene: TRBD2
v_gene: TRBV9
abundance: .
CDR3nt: TGTGCCAGCAGCCCCTACTCTAGCGGCATGCGCGAGCAGTACTTC
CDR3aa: CASSPYSSGMREQYF

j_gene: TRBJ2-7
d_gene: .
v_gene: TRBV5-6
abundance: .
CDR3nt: TGTGCCAGCAGCTTGGGGGGGCAGGGCTACGAGCAGTACTTC
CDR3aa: CASSLGGQGYEQYF

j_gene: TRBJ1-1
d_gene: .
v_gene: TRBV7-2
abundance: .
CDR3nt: TGTGCCAGCAGCTTAGGGAGGAACACTGAAGCTTTCTTT
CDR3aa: CASSLGRNTEAFF

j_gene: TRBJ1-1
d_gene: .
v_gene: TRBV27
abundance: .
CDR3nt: TGTGCCAGCAGTTTGTCCTTAGGGGACACAGGCACTGAAGCTTTCTTT
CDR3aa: CASSLSLGDTGTEAFF

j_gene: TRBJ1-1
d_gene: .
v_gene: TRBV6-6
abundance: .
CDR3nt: TGTGCCAGCAGTTTCCAGGGGAACACTGAAGCTTTCTTT
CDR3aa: CASSFQGNTEAFF

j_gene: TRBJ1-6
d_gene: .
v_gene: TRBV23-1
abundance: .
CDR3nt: TGCGCCAGCAGTCAACACTTCGGACTCACCTATAATTCACCCCTCCACTTT
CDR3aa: CASSQHFGLTYNSPLHF

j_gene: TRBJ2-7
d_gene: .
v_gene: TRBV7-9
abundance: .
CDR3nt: TGTGCCAGCGGACCGGACATCTACGAGCAGTACTTC
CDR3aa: CASGPDIYEQYF

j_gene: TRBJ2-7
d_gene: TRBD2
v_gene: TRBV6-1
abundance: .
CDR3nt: TGTGCCAGCAGTTTAGCGGGAGGGAGACACGAGCAGTACTTC
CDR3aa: CASSLAGGRHEQYF